The next 14 T cell receptor beta chains were all read from a single sample in a study of post-analysis software for immune sequencing data. Study outcomes and limitations: Patients had higher frequencies than controls of roughly 5 TRBV segments, including TRBV5-6, TRBV5-1 and TRBV20-1.

Incorporated into the TCR beta cDNA libraries were unique molecular identifiers, which served to reduce PCR and sequencing biases. TCRdb re-derived calls from the PCR reads in MiXCR, one entry per CDR3 protein. The sample holds approximately 150,000 distinct CDR3 sequences; around 30% are singletons and the top ten take about 1.6%. These TCRs' antigens remain unknown. The sequencing input was blood. Receptors originate from a girl between 10 and 17 years old with multiple sclerosis.

The rearrangement links TRBV5-5 to TRBJ1-1; weak D call: TRBD1 (6 bases). The CDR3 totals 14 residues. Germline V lookup: CDR1 SGHKS, CDR2 YYEKEE (reference sequence). V shed 4 bases and J shed 1 base, with 11 bases lying between them. CDR3 sequence (DNA): TGTGCCAGCAGCCGTCCGACAGGGAACACTGAAGCTTTCTTT. The encoded protein is CASSRPTGNTEAFF.

This clonotype was picked up one time. The genes are TRBV7-9 and TRBJ1-2; a possible D gene is TRBD1 (5 bases). This CDR3 region has 15 residues. Germline CDR1 SEHNR, CDR2 FQNEAQ (reference sequence). Trimming pared 3 bases from V and 3 bases from J, leaving 14 bases between. The CDR3 bases are TGTGCCAGCAGCTTTTCGACAGTGAAATACTATGGCTACACCTTC. It encodes CASSFSTVKYYGYTF.

The table lists this clonotype with many counts. The chain employs TRBV5-1 and TRBJ2-7; 7 positions agree with TRBD1. The V gene's germline CDR1 is SGHRS and CDR2 YFSETQ. The CDR3 runs to 13 residues. The V segment lost 5 bases and the J segment 2 bases; nucleotides outside the gene matches: 4. CDR3 DNA sequence: TGCGCCAGCAGGGATGGGACAGCCTACGAGCAGTACTTC. Amino acid sequence: CASRDGTAYEQYF.

This clonotype was counted between two and nine times. The chain links TRBV2 to TRBJ2-5, with 12 bases lining up with TRBD2. The CDR3 consists of 15 residues. CDR1 is SNHLY, CDR2 FYNNEI, per germline. V shed 11 bases and J 4 bases; nucleotides not matched to a gene: 11. CDR3 DNA: TGTGCCTATTCTGGGACTAGCGGGTTGGGAGAGACCCAGTACTTC. This translates into CAYSGTSGLGETQYF.

This clonotype was observed a few times. The rearrangement links TRBV12-3 or TRBV12-4 to TRBJ2-1; 10 nucleotides align to TRBD2. V shed 3 bases, J shed 3 bases, and the junction held 17 bases outside the gene matches. There are 20 residues in the CDR3. The CDR3 region is CASSFPSGTSDHNDYNEQFF. DNA of the CDR3: TGTGCCAGCAGTTTCCCCTCCGGGACTAGCGACCATAACGACTACAATGAGCAGTTCTTC.

The chain is built from TRBV20-1 and TRBJ1-5, with D unclear. Germline loops: CDR1 DFQATT, CDR2 SNEGSKA (reference sequence). V was shortened by 7 bases and J by 5 bases, with 0 bases between the two germline ends. CDR3 length: 8 residues. The CDR3 protein is CSDQPQHF. In nucleotides, the CDR3 is TGCAGTGATCAGCCCCAGCATTTT.

With regard to this clonotype: Possible read error: a much larger clone is one base away. The genes are TRBV28 and TRBJ2-7; a weak D match, TRBD1 (6 bases). The CDR3 is 13 amino acids. V was clipped by 6 bases and J by 2 bases, with 11 bases between them. Germline assignment: CDR1 MDHEN and CDR2 SYDVKM. The CDR3 nucleotides read TGTGCCAGCAGACCCGAGGGGGCCTACGAGCAGTACTTC. Encoded protein: CASRPEGAYEQYF.

In this sample, this clonotype turned up a few times. The gene calls are TRBV7-8 and TRBJ2-1; D possibly matches TRBD1 or TRBD2 (7 bases each). Germline loops: CDR1 SGHVS, CDR2 FQNEAQ. This CDR3 comprises 17 residues. V lost 5 bases, J lost 7 bases, and 24 bases lay in between. The CDR3 loop reads CASSQGGDSFRSNEQFF. The CDR3 region has the DNA TGTGCCAGCAGCCAGGGGGGGGACTCCTTTCGTTCAAATGAGCAGTTCTTC.

This chain links TRBV7-8 with TRBJ1-5; D remains ambiguous. Per the germline V gene, CDR1 is SGHVS and CDR2 is FQNEAQ. CDR3 length: 14 residues. With 0 bases removed from V and 1 base from J, the gap between germline ends came to 4 bases. CDR3 coding DNA: TGTGCCAGCAGCTTAGCGGCAAGCAATCAGCCCCAGCATTTT. The encoded protein is CASSLAASNQPQHF. The whole variable domain, remainder taken from reference TRBV7-8 and TRBJ1-5, is GAGVSQSPRYKVAKRGQDVALRCDPISGHVSLFWYQQALGQGPEFLTYFQNEAQLDKSGLPSDRFFAERPEGSVSTLKIQRTQQEDSAVYLCASSLAASNQPQHFGDGTRLSIL.

This clonotype turned up a few times. The CDR3 DNA is TGCAGCGTCGGAGGGAGGTTGGACTATGGCTACACCTTC. Protein product: CSVGGRLDYGYTF. The chain uses TRBV29-1 and TRBJ1-2; D uncertain. V shed 6 bases and J shed 3 bases, with 14 bases lying between them. Per the germline V gene, CDR1 is SQVTM and CDR2 is ANQGSEA. The CDR3 sequence is 13 residues long. Full variable domain (rest looked up from reference TRBV29-1 and TRBJ1-2): SAVISQKPSRDICQRGTSLTIQCQVDSQVTMMFWYRQQPGQSLTLIATANQGSEATYESGFVIDKFPISRPNLTFSTLTVSNMSPEDSSIYLCSVGGRLDYGYTFGSGTRLTVV.

This clonotype was recorded many times. The rearrangement uses TRBV20-1 and TRBJ2-7; 7 nucleotides line up with TRBD2. CDR1 and CDR2 (germline): DFQATT, SNEGSKA (reference sequence). The CDR3 runs to 14 residues. J gave up 3 bases and V 4 bases, and 9 bases lay outside the gene matches. CDR3 sequence (DNA): TGCAGTGCTACCCGTTCTGGCGGGAGCTACGAGCAGTACTTC. Protein: CSATRSGGSYEQYF.

This clonotype was found many times. CDR3 amino acids: CASSEGTGGYEQYF. The CDR3, as DNA: TGTGCCAGCAGCGAAGGGACAGGGGGCTACGAGCAGTACTTC. The rearrangement joins TRBV9 to TRBJ2-7; 11 bases agree with TRBD1. Germline V CDR1 and CDR2: SGDLS, YYNGEE. The CDR3 contains 14 residues. After removal of 3 bases from V and 3 bases from J, the junction contained 2 bases not matched to a gene.

A word on this clonotype: A read error may account for a junction end that differs from germline. This chain links TRBV20-1 with TRBJ1-2; 7 bases are shared with TRBD1. The germline V gene encodes CDR1 DFQATT and CDR2 SNEGSKA (reference sequence). This CDR3 spans 16 amino acids. The CDR3 bases are TGCAGTGCTAAGGAGTCATACGACAGGGTACACTATGGCCACACCTTC. Protein product: CSAKESYDRVHYGHTF.

This clonotype was seen only a few times. The V gene is TRBV21-1, the J gene TRBJ2-5; no check of the table's D call, TRBD2, against the DNA was made. TRBV21-1 is given as a pseudogene. The CDR3 spans 14 residues. The CDR3 DNA follows: TGTGCCAGCAGCATAATCCAACTAGCGGGAGAGGGGTACTTC. This sequence encodes CASSIIQLAGEGYF.